This T cell receptor (beta chain) was sequenced in a study of blood T cell repertoires in COVID-19. The data were produced by immunoSEQ multiplex PCR, yet TCRdb's version contains in-frame clones alone and is incomplete. The sample has around 160,000 clones; roughly 90% are singletons. The CDR3 runs to 15 residues. CDR1 is SQVTM, CDR2 ANQGSEA, per germline. The J segment lost 5 bases and the V segment lost 4 bases, leaving 11 bases of the junction unmatched. The rearrangement joins TRBV29-1 to TRBJ2-5, with TRBD2 identical over 9 bases. Material for sequencing was PBMCs or T cells enriched from blood (not recorded which). This clonotype was sampled from a woman aged 25 to 45 with acute COVID-19. The CDR3 bases are TGCAGCGTTGGACTAGCGGAGCGTCCCGGGGAGACCCAGTACTTC. It specifies CSVGLAERPGETQYF.